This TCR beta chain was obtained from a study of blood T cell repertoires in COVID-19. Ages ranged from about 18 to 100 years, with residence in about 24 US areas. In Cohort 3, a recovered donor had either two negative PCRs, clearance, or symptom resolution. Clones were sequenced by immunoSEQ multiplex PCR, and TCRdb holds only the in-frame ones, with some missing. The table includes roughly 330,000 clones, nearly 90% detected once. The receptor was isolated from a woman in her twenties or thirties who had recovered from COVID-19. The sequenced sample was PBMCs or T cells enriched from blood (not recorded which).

The CDR3 coding sequence is TGTGCCAGCAGTTCTAAGAGGAACACTGAAGCTTTCTTT. Translation: CASSSKRNTEAFF. The V call is TRBV11-3, the J call TRBJ1-1; the D is unclear. Deletions cut 6 bases from V and 1 base from J, with 9 bases between. Per germline, CDR1 SGHNT and CDR2 YENEEA. The CDR3 is made up of 13 amino acids.